Following are 23 T cell receptor beta chains from one sample sequenced in a study of shared clonotypes between healthy human individuals. Only in-frame clones appear in the TCRdb table, and some are missing; sequencing was by immunoSEQ multiplex PCR. The profile shows about 1 million clones, around 76% of them singletons. The sample comprised memory CD4+ T cells sorted from blood. Subset defined: CD45RA-negative fraction. These receptors came from a man younger than 35 in good health.

The V and J genes are TRBV5-5 and TRBJ2-2; 10 bases are shared with TRBD2. J lost 0 bases, V lost 0 bases, and 2 bases had no gene match. This CDR3 spans 17 amino acids. Germline V gives CDR1 SGHKS, CDR2 YYEKEE (reference sequence). CDR3 protein: CASSLVGLAANTGELFF. The CDR3 DNA reads as TGTGCCAGCAGCTTGGTTGGACTAGCGGCGAACACCGGGGAGCTGTTTTTT.

The rearrangement joins TRBV7-8 to TRBJ2-5; D possibly corresponds to TRBD1 (5 bases). Trimming took 7 bases from V and 5 from J, leaving 17 bases between them. The germline V gene encodes CDR1 SGHVS and CDR2 FQNEAQ. The CDR3 covers 14 residues. CDR3 sequence: CASIRRGYGETQYF. For the CDR3, the DNA is TGTGCCAGCATCCGTAGGGGATATGGGGAGACCCAGTACTTC.

This chain uses TRBV7-6 with TRBJ2-3, with D perhaps being TRBD1 or TRBD2 (5 bases each). Germline values: CDR1 SGHVS, CDR2 FNYEAQ. CDR3 length: 14 residues. Deletions cut 4 bases from V and 1 base from J, with 9 bases between. CDR3 nucleotides: TGTGCCAGCAGCTGGCGAGGGGGCACAGATACGCAGTATTTT. Amino acid sequence: CASSWRGGTDTQYF.

This chain uses TRBV6-6 with TRBJ2-7, with D possibly TRBD2 on 7 matching bases. The germline gives CDR1 MNHNY, CDR2 SVGAGI (reference sequence). V was cut by 7 bases and J by 0 bases, with 16 bases left in between. The CDR3 runs 15 residues. CDR3 nucleotide sequence: TGTGCCAGCACCGTAGAGGGGGGGTACTCCTACGAGCAGTACTTC. Encoded protein: CASTVEGGYSYEQYF.

This chain uses TRBV5-4 with TRBJ2-1; 9 bases are shared with TRBD2. The trim removed 0 bases at V and 9 bases at J, leaving 7 bases unmatched. Germline V gene sequence: CDR1 SGHNT, CDR2 YYREEE (reference sequence). The CDR3 is 15 residues long. CDR3 sequence reads: CASSLVASGVGEQFF. The CDR3 bases are TGTGCCAGCAGCTTGGTGGCTAGCGGGGTAGGTGAGCAGTTCTTC.

The V gene is TRBV5-3, the J gene TRBJ2-7; the D gene is possibly TRBD2 (6 bases). TRBV5-3 is reported as an ORF; its role is uncertain. The V and J ends lost 1 base and 5 bases respectively, with 13 bases between them. The CDR3 length is 14 residues. The CDR3, as DNA: TGTGCCAGAAGCTTGAAAGCGGCGGGGAACGAGCAGTACTTC. Translated, it gives CARSLKAAGNEQYF.

The chain has TRBV7-2 and TRBJ1-3; D is undetermined. Trimming stripped 4 bases from V and 4 bases from J, with 8 bases between. This CDR3 contains 13 residues. The V gene's germline CDR1 is SGHTA and CDR2 FQGNSA. CDR3 residues: CASSSLPGNTIYF. CDR3 coding DNA: TGTGCCAGCAGCTCCCTTCCGGGAAACACCATATATTTT.

The chain links TRBV5-7 to TRBJ2-7; D may match TRBD1 or TRBD2 (5 bases each). TRBV5-7 is an ORF, and what it does is uncertain. The CDR3 covers 16 residues. Trimming shortened V by 2 bases and J by 2 bases, and 17 bases separated the two germline ends. The CDR3 loop is CASSFDDRDGAYEQYF. The DNA for the CDR3 is TGTGCCAGCAGCTTTGATGACCGGGACGGAGCCTACGAGCAGTACTTC.

This clone was found once. The rearrangement joins TRBV19 to TRBJ1-6; unclear D gene. Trimming left V 4 bases short and J 4 bases short, with 11 bases between. This CDR3 comprises 15 residues. Germline CDR1 LNHDA, CDR2 SQIVND (reference sequence). For the CDR3, the DNA is TGTGCCAGTAGTAAGGCCAGTACTTATAATTCACCCCTCCACTTT. Amino acids: CASSKASTYNSPLHF.

The rearrangement uses TRBV10-3 and TRBJ1-4; 8 bases map to TRBD1. CDR1 ENHRY and CDR2 SYGVKD come from the germline V gene. The CDR3 covers 14 residues. V was pared by 4 bases and J by 6 bases, with 4 bases of the junction left unmatched. CDR3 coding DNA: TGTGCCATCAGTGGAGGACAGGGCGATGAAAAACTGTTTTTT. The encoded protein is CAISGGQGDEKLFF.

This chain uses TRBV9 with TRBJ2-4, with 10 bases lining up with TRBD2. After removal of 0 bases from V and 0 bases from J, the junction contained 9 bases not matched to a gene. Germline V lookup: CDR1 SGDLS, CDR2 YYNGEE. CDR3 length: 19 residues. In DNA form, the CDR3 reads TGTGCCAGCAGCGTAGATCCACTAGCGGGGAACCTAGCCAAAAACATTCAGTACTTC. This gives the protein CASSVDPLAGNLAKNIQYF. The full variable domain, with the rest looked up from reference TRBV9 and TRBJ2-4, is DSGVTQTPKHLITATGQRVTLRCSPRSGDLSVYWYQQSLDQGLQFLIQYYNGEERAKGNILERFSAQQFPDLHSELNLSSLELGDSALYFCASSVDPLAGNLAKNIQYFGAGTRLSVL.

This clone was recorded a few times. V gene TRBV2 combines with J gene TRBJ1-2; weak D call: TRBD1 (6 bases). The CDR3 is 13 amino acids. Between the trimmed V and J ends, which lost 2 bases and 3 bases, there was a span of 7 bases. Per the germline V gene, CDR1 is SNHLY and CDR2 is FYNNEI. The CDR3 DNA reads TGTGCCAGCAGTGAATCAGGGGACTATGGCTACACCTTC. Its protein is CASSESGDYGYTF. The full variable domain, its missing parts supplied by reference TRBV2 and TRBJ1-2, is EPEVTQTPSHQVTQMGQEVILRCVPISNHLYFYWYRQILGQKVEFLVSFYNNEISEKSEIFDDQFSVERPDGSNFTLKIRSTKLEDSAMYFCASSESGDYGYTFGSGTRLTVV.

This chain joins TRBV9 and TRBJ2-5; the match to TRBD2 covers 14 bases. The CDR3 totals 16 residues. The junction had 8 bases not matched to a gene; V was cut back by 4 bases and J by 6 bases. Germline V gives CDR1 SGDLS, CDR2 YYNGEE. This CDR3 is CASSITTSGGAQTQYF. DNA of the CDR3: TGTGCCAGCAGCATTACGACTAGCGGGGGGGCTCAGACCCAGTACTTC. The full variable domain, with the rest looked up from reference TRBV9 and TRBJ2-5, is DSGVTQTPKHLITATGQRVTLRCSPRSGDLSVYWYQQSLDQGLQFLIQYYNGEERAKGNILERFSAQQFPDLHSELNLSSLELGDSALYFCASSITTSGGAQTQYFGPGTRLLVL.

V and J are TRBV27 and TRBJ2-3; the D is unclear. Trimming pared 4 bases from V and 5 bases from J, leaving 7 bases between. The germline V gene encodes CDR1 MNHEY and CDR2 SMNVEV (reference sequence). The CDR3 covers 12 residues. CDR3 residues: CASSSPRDTQYF. In DNA, the CDR3 is TGTGCCAGCAGTTCTCCGAGAGATACGCAGTATTTT.

This rearrangement joins TRBV4-2 to TRBJ2-7; 9 bases map to TRBD1. Germline assignment: CDR1 LGHNA and CDR2 YNFKEQ. The CDR3 is 17 residues long. V shed 0 bases, J shed 5 bases, and the junction held 11 bases outside the gene matches. The DNA for the CDR3 is TGTGCCAGCAGCCAAGAACTGGGACAGGGAATAAACAACGAGCAGTACTTC. As protein: CASSQELGQGINNEQYF.

The V call is TRBV2, the J call TRBJ2-5; D not resolved. V was shortened by 5 bases and J by 5 bases, with 18 bases between the two germline ends. The length of the CDR3 is 15 residues. CDR1 is SNHLY and CDR2 is FYNNEI in the germline V gene. The CDR3 is CASSSQLGSGETQYF. The CDR3 bases are TGTGCCAGCAGTTCCCAACTGGGCTCCGGGGAGACCCAGTACTTC. The variable domain in full, completed from reference TRBV2 and TRBJ2-5, reads EPEVTQTPSHQVTQMGQEVILRCVPISNHLYFYWYRQILGQKVEFLVSFYNNEISEKSEIFDDQFSVERPDGSNFTLKIRSTKLEDSAMYFCASSSQLGSGETQYFGPGTRLLVL.

The V gene is TRBV4-1, the J gene TRBJ2-1; D not resolved. Trimming left V 1 base short and J 7 bases short, with 11 bases between. The germline V gene encodes CDR1 MGHRA and CDR2 YSYEKL. The CDR3 is made up of 14 amino acids. In DNA form, the CDR3 reads TGCGCCAGCAGCCAAGGCCTCCTGGAGAATGAGCAGTTCTTC. Translated: CASSQGLLENEQFF.

The V and J genes are TRBV29-1 and TRBJ1-1; D may be TRBD1 (5 bases). Looked up from germline, CDR1 is SQVTM and CDR2 is ANQGSEA. The CDR3 is 11 amino acids. Trimming cost V 7 bases and J 0 bases, with 6 bases left between them. In DNA form, the CDR3 reads TGCAGCGGAGGGGTGAACACTGAAGCTTTCTTT. Protein: CSGGVNTEAFF.

DNA for the CDR3: TGTGCCAGCAGCTTACTGACTAAGACCCAGTACTTC. As protein: CASSLLTKTQYF. The chain uses TRBV7-2 and TRBJ2-5, with D maybe TRBD2 (5 bases). V was cut by 2 bases and J by 6 bases, with 7 bases left in between. Per germline, CDR1 SGHTA and CDR2 FQGNSA. This CDR3 has 12 amino acids.

This chain joins TRBV7-2 and TRBJ2-6, with a tentative D call TRBD1 (5 bases). The CDR3 contains 19 residues. V lost 5 bases and J 2 bases, leaving 22 bases between the germline ends. CDR1 and CDR2 from the germline V gene are SGHTA and FQGNSA. CDR3 nucleotide sequence: TGTGCCAGCAGCCAATCCCCCCTTCTAGGGGTCACTGGGGCCAACGTCCTGACTTTC. Amino acids: CASSQSPLLGVTGANVLTF.

V gene TRBV21-1 combines with J gene TRBJ2-5. TRBV21-1 counts as a pseudogene. The CDR3 extends over 10 amino acids. CDR3 protein: CASSNKAQYF. CDR3 in DNA: TGTGCCAGCAGCAATAAGGCCCAGTACTTC.

The rearrangement uses TRBV6-5 and TRBJ2-2; D gene uncertain. This CDR3 region has 15 residues. Germline CDR1 and CDR2: MNHEY and SVGAGI. V gave up 4 bases and J gave up 4 bases, with 13 bases separating them. Here the CDR3 DNA reads TGTGCCAGCAGTTCGCCGGGCGGCGGCACCGGGGAGCTGTTTTTT. Its protein is CASSSPGGGTGELFF.

The genes are TRBV5-4 and TRBJ2-7; 8 bases map to TRBD1. Germline V lookup: CDR1 SGHNT, CDR2 YYREEE (reference sequence). J was trimmed by 7 bases and V by 4 bases; bases with no gene match: 10. The CDR3 loop spans 14 amino acids. The DNA for the CDR3 is TGTGCCAGCAGCCCCGGACAGGGTGGGAGGGAGCAGTACTTC. It specifies CASSPGQGGREQYF.